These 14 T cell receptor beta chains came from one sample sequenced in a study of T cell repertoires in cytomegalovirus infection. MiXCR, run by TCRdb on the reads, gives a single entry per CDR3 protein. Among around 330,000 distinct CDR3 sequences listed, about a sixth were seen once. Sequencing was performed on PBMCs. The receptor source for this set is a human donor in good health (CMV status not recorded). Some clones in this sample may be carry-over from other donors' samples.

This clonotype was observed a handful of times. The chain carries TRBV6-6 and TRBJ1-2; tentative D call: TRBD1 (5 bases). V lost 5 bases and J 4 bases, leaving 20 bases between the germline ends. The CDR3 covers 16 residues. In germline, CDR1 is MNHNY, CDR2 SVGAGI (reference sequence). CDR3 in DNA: TGTGCCAGCAGTACGGGACCCCCCAGGGTGGGCTATGGCTACACCTTC. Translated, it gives CASSTGPPRVGYGYTF.

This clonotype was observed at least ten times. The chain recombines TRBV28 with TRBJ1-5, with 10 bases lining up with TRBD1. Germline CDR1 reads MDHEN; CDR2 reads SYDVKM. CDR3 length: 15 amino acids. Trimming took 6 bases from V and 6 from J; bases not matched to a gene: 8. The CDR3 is CASSSPGQGFQPQHF. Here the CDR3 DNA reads TGTGCCAGCAGCTCGCCGGGACAGGGGTTTCAGCCCCAGCATTTT.

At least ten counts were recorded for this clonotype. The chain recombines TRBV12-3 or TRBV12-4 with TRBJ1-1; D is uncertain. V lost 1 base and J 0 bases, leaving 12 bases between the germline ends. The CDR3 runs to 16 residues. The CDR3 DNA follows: TGTGCCAGCAGTTTAGTGACGGGAAACATGAACACTGAAGCTTTCTTT. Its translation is CASSLVTGNMNTEAFF.

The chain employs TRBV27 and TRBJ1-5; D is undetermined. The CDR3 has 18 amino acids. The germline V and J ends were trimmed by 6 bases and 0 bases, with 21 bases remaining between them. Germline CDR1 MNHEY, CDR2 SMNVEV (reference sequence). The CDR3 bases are TGTGCCAGCAGCTCCTCGCCCTATTCCCTATATAGCAATCAGCCCCAGCATTTT. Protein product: CASSSSPYSLYSNQPQHF.

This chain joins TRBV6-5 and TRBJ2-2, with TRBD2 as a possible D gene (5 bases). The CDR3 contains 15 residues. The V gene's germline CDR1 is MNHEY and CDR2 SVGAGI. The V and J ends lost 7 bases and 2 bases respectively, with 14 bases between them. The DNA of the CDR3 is TGTGCCAGCACTAAGGGAAGACTAAACACCGGGGAGCTGTTTTTT. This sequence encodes CASTKGRLNTGELFF.

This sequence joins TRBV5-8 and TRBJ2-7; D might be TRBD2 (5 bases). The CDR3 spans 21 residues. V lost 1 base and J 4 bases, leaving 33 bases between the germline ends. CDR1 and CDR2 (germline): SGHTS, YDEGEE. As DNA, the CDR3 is TGTGCCAGCAGCTTGACTCCGCTACCCCTGACTATACTGCGCAGTTTATACGAGCAGTACTTC. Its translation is CASSLTPLPLTILRSLYEQYF.

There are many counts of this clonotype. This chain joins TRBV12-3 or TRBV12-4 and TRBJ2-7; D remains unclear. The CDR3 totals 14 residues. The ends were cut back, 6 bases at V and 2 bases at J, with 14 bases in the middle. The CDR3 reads CASSTAGGPYEQYF. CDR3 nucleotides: TGTGCCAGCAGCACTGCTGGCGGACCCTACGAGCAGTACTTC.

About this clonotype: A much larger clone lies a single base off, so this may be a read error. CDR3 DNA: TGTGCCAGCAGCTCATTTAGCGGGATCTCTGGAAGCACCATATATTTT. Translating it yields CASSSFSGISGSTIYF. This chain uses TRBV7-2 with TRBJ1-3; D is uncertain. The germline V gene encodes CDR1 SGHTA and CDR2 FQGNSA. The length of the CDR3 is 16 residues.

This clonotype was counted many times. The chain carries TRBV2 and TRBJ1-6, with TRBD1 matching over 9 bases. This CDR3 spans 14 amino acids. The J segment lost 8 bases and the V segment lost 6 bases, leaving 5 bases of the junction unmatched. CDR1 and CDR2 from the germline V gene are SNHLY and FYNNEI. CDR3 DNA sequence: TGTGCCAGCAGCCGGGACAGGGAGGATTCACCCCTCCACTTT. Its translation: CASSRDREDSPLHF. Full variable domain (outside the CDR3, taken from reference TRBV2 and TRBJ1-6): EPEVTQTPSHQVTQMGQEVILRCVPISNHLYFYWYRQILGQKVEFLVSFYNNEISEKSEIFDDQFSVERPDGSNFTLKIRSTKLEDSAMYFCASSRDREDSPLHFGNGTRLTVT.

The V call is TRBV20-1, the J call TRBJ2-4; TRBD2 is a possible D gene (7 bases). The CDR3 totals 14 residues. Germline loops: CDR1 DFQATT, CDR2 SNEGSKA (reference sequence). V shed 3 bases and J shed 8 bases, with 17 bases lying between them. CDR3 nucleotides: TGCAGTGCTAGTGCGGGGGACCCAGGGGACATTCAGTACTTC. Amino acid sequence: CSASAGDPGDIQYF.

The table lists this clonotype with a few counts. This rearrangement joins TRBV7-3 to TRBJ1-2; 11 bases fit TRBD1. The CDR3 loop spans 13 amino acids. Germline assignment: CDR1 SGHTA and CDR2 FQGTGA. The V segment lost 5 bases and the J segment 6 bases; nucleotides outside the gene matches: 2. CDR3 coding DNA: TGTGCCAGCAGCGTGGACAGGGGGCATGGCTACACCTTC. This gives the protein CASSVDRGHGYTF.

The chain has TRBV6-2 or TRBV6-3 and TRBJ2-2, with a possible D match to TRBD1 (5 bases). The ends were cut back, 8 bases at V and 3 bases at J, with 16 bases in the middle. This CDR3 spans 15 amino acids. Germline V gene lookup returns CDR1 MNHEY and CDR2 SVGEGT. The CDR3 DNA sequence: TGTGCCAGCGGTTTGGGGCTGAGTTACACCGGGGAGCTGTTTTTT. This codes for CASGLGLSYTGELFF.

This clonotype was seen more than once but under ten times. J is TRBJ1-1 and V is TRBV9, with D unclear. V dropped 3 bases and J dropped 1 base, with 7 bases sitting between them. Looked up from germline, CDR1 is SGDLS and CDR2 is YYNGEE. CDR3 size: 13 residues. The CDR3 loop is CASSAGSNTEAFF. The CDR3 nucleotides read TGTGCCAGCAGCGCGGGATCGAACACTGAAGCTTTCTTT. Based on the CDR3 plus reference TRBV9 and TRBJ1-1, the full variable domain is DSGVTQTPKHLITATGQRVTLRCSPRSGDLSVYWYQQSLDQGLQFLIQYYNGEERAKGNILERFSAQQFPDLHSELNLSSLELGDSALYFCASSAGSNTEAFFGQGTRLTVV.

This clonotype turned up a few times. CDR3 nucleotide sequence: TGTGCCAGCAGCACCACTGAGGGCAGCAGCCACTACGAGCAGTACTTC. Its protein is CASSTTEGSSHYEQYF. The chain has TRBV7-9 and TRBJ2-7, with D possibly being TRBD2 (5 bases). Germline V CDR1 and CDR2: SEHNR, FQNEAQ (reference sequence). The CDR3 runs 16 residues. Trimming pared 5 bases from V and 3 bases from J, leaving 20 bases between.